The 10 T cell receptor beta chains given below trace back to one sample, sequenced in a study of cytotoxic CD8 clonotypes in ibrutinib-treated CLL. Libraries were prepared by immunoSEQ multiplex PCR; TCRdb keeps only in-frame clonotypes and omits some of them. The table has about 74,000 clones, 65% to 85% seen once. The source was PBMCs, collected at disease progression, from a patient treated with ibrutinib. The origin of the receptors is a human donor with chronic lymphocytic leukemia.

The rearrangement links TRBV4-2 to TRBJ1-5, with 12 bases aligning to TRBD1. V was pared by 9 bases and J by 7 bases, with 4 bases of the junction left unmatched. Germline lookup yields CDR1 LGHNA and CDR2 YNFKEQ. The CDR3 extends over 13 amino acids. CDR3 sequence (DNA): TGTGCCAGTGGGACAGGGGGCTCCCAGCCCCAGCATTTT. It codes for CASGTGGSQPQHF.

This clone was found a few times. The chain carries TRBV14 and TRBJ1-6; D gene uncertain. V lost 1 base, J lost 2 bases, and 9 bases lay in between. The length of the CDR3 is 16 residues. Looked up from germline, CDR1 is SGHDN and CDR2 is FVKESK. For the CDR3, the DNA is TGTGCCAGCAGCCAAGTCCCGGGAGCCTATAATTCACCCCTCCACTTT. This translates into CASSQVPGAYNSPLHF.

V gene TRBV4-2 combines with J gene TRBJ1-2; D perhaps matches TRBD1 (5 bases). This CDR3 has 16 amino acids. CDR1 LGHNA and CDR2 YNFKEQ come from the germline V gene. V gave up 0 bases and J gave up 5 bases, with 16 bases separating them. The CDR3 DNA follows: TGTGCCAGCAGCCAAGAGTCGGGACGGTCATTTTATGGCTACACCTTC. Encoded protein: CASSQESGRSFYGYTF.

The rearrangement uses TRBV4-1 and TRBJ2-3; D is unclear. V dropped 5 bases and J dropped 6 bases, with 9 bases sitting between them. The CDR3 has 12 amino acids. CDR1 MGHRA and CDR2 YSYEKL come from the germline V gene. This CDR3 is CASSYSRDTQYF. The CDR3, as DNA: TGCGCCAGCAGCTACTCGAGGGATACGCAGTATTTT.

This clone came up once. The V and J genes are TRBV27 and TRBJ2-7; 10 positions agree with TRBD2. CDR3 length equals 13 residues. V was pared by 6 bases and J by 5 bases, with 4 bases of the junction left unmatched. From germline, CDR1 is MNHEY and CDR2 SMNVEV (reference sequence). CDR3 region: CASSLAGDHEQYF. The CDR3 coding sequence is TGTGCCAGCAGCCTAGCGGGAGACCACGAGCAGTACTTC.

This chain's CDR3 is CASSPQDTGDGYTF. The CDR3 region has the DNA TGTGCCAGCTCACCACAAGACACGGGCGATGGCTACACCTTC. This sequence joins TRBV18 and TRBJ1-2; no reliable D call. Germline CDR1 is KGHSH and CDR2 is LQKENI. The V gene lost 1 base and the J gene lost 6 bases, with 12 bases spanning the gap. The CDR3 runs to 14 residues.

The chain couples TRBV5-1 to TRBJ2-1; D may be TRBD1 (6 bases). The CDR3 loop spans 21 amino acids. Germline CDR1 SGHRS, CDR2 YFSETQ. V shed 3 bases and J shed 6 bases, with 34 bases lying between them. CDR3 loop: CASSSLAGVFRGGRDPNEQFF. CDR3 bases: TGCGCCAGCAGCTCCCTTGCCGGGGTCTTTCGAGGGGGAAGGGACCCCAATGAGCAGTTCTTC.

The chain carries TRBV5-6 and TRBJ1-5; D is undetermined. Germline V gene data show CDR1 as SGHDT and CDR2 as YYEEEE. The V end was cut by 1 base, the J end by 0 bases, with 11 bases between. This CDR3 is 16 amino acids long. Here the CDR3 reads CASSLNTVYSNQPQHF. The CDR3 DNA reads TGTGCCAGCAGCTTGAACACAGTTTATAGCAATCAGCCCCAGCATTTT. Looking up the rest from reference TRBV5-6 and TRBJ1-5 gives the full variable domain: DAGVTQSPTHLIKTRGQQVTLRCSPKSGHDTVSWYQQALGQGPQFIFQYYEEEERQRGNFPDRFSGHQFPNYSSELNVNALLLGDSALYLCASSLNTVYSNQPQHFGDGTRLSIL.

Here the CDR3 reads CAWSVAGRTEAFF. The DNA of the CDR3 is TGTGCCTGGAGTGTTGCAGGGAGGACTGAAGCTTTCTTT. The chain carries TRBV30 and TRBJ1-1; the D gene is possibly TRBD1 (5 bases). The V gene lost 0 bases and the J gene lost 5 bases, with 10 bases spanning the gap. The CDR3 spans 13 residues. Germline V gene lookup returns CDR1 GTSNPN and CDR2 SVGIG (reference sequence).

This clone was counted once. J is TRBJ1-2 and V is TRBV5-1; 8 bases map to TRBD1. This CDR3 comprises 14 residues. Per germline, CDR1 SGHRS and CDR2 YFSETQ. V was pared by 4 bases and J by 4 bases, with 6 bases of the junction left unmatched. The CDR3 loop is CASSPQGASYGYTF. The CDR3 nucleotides read TGCGCCAGCAGCCCTCAGGGGGCGTCCTATGGCTACACCTTC.